This TCR beta chain was recovered during a study of cytotoxic CD8 clonotypes in ibrutinib-treated CLL. Study results and caveats: Before falling back toward baseline at progression, clonality had risen at the time of ibrutinib response. Lymph node repertoires were not studied, and sampling times were unmatched. Public clonotypes were rare and shrank or held steady on treatment. Measured clonality at baseline was greater than in age-matched healthy donors and tracked with circulating CD8+ T-cell counts.

Note on this clone: What it binds is unknown. At one boundary the junction diverges from the germline segment, which might be a read error.

Germline CDR1 SEHNR, CDR2 FQNEAQ (reference sequence). The CDR3 length is 12 residues. Here immunoSEQ multiplex PCR was the method, and the copy in TCRdb shows in-frame clones only, minus some. Seen here are around 91,000 clones, around 83% observed once, and the top ten hold 5% to 6%. This TCR was recovered from a human donor with chronic lymphocytic leukemia. This specimen consisted of PBMCs, obtained before ibrutinib treatment. The rearrangement joins TRBV7-9 to TRBJ2-5; D is ambiguous. The CDR3: CASSWQVESQYF. CDR3 DNA sequence: TGTGCCAGCAGTTGGCAGGTAGAGTCCCAGTACTTC.